This T cell receptor (beta chain) was recovered during a study of blood T cell repertoires in COVID-19. Study at large: Material from acute and convalescent COVID-19 was sourced from the United States, Italy and Spain. The analysed material was cDNA or gDNA that came from T cells, B-cell-depleted T cells, or PBMCs.

TCRdb keeps only in-frame clones here, not all; method: immunoSEQ multiplex PCR. The sample holds 110,000 or so clones, 85% seen once. This clone was seen only a few times. The CDR3 has 14 amino acids. Germline V gene data show CDR1 as SEHNR and CDR2 as FQNEAQ (reference sequence). V dropped 5 bases and J dropped 8 bases, with 13 bases sitting between them. Sample: peripheral blood. The V and J genes are TRBV7-9 and TRBJ1-6, with D unresolved. The TCR was taken from a human donor in a cohort sampled during active COVID-19. CDR3 nucleotides: TGTGCCAGCAGCCTCCTAAGCGGGGATTCACCCCTCCACTTT. This sequence encodes CASSLLSGDSPLHF.